The rows below give T cell receptor beta chains drawn from one sample of a study. TCRdb reprocessed the reads via MiXCR and lists one record per CDR3 protein. The sample records about 1,800 distinct CDR3 sequences, about 27% being singletons. The material sequenced was CD8+ T cells (not recorded whether cultured). The receptors come from a female donor. Both conserved end residues are part of each CDR3. Fields, in order: CDR3 protein, CDR3 DNA, J gene, D gene, clone size, V gene. A D gene is named only where the DNA matches it firmly. Rows give clone size only sometimes, using once, few, many, or a class for an expanded clone.

CDR3: CASSQVSAELYGYTF
DNA: TGTGCCAGCAGCCAAGTTTCGGCAGAGCTCTATGGCTACACCTTC
J: TRBJ1-2
D: .
size: medium-sized
V: TRBV3-1

CDR3: CASKGGSSGADTQYF
DNA: TGTGCCAGCAAGGGAGGGAGTAGTGGCGCAGATACGCAGTATTTT
J: TRBJ2-3
D: TRBD2
size: .
V: TRBV13

CDR3: CASSLGRVDEQYF
DNA: TGCGCCAGCAGCTTGGGGCGGGTTGACGAGCAGTACTTC
J: TRBJ2-7
D: .
size: large
V: TRBV5-1

CDR3: CASSQAGKTGGLFF
DNA: TGTGCCAGCAGCCAAGCGGGGAAAACCGGGGGGCTGTTTTTT
J: TRBJ2-2
D: .
size: few
V: TRBV3-1

CDR3: CASSYGLNYGYTF
DNA: TGTGCCAGCAGTTACGGCTTGAACTATGGCTACACCTTC
J: TRBJ1-2
D: .
size: medium-sized
V: TRBV6-2/TRBV6-3

CDR3: CASSLSGNSPPHF
DNA: TGTGCCAGCAGCCTCTCAGGGAATTCACCCCCCCACTTT
J: TRBJ1-6
D: .
size: .
V: TRBV7-6

CDR3: CASGGGSEQFF
DNA: TGTGCCAGCGGAGGGGGGAGTGAGCAGTTCTTC
J: TRBJ2-1
D: .
size: large
V: TRBV25-1

CDR3: CASSRGQAPGYTF
DNA: TGTGCCAGCAGCCGGGGACAGGCACCGGGCTACACCTTC
J: TRBJ1-2
D: TRBD1
size: medium-sized
V: TRBV14

CDR3: CASSPGTASTDTQYF
DNA: TGTGCCAGCAGCCCCGGGACAGCTAGCACAGATACGCAGTATTTT
J: TRBJ2-3
D: TRBD1
size: medium-sized
V: TRBV12-3/TRBV12-4

CDR3: CASSSWTSRRTSSANEQLF
DNA: TGTGCCAGCAGTTCCTGGACTAGCAGGAGAACTTCCTCGGCCAATGAGCAGCTCTTC
J: TRBJ2-1
D: TRBD2
size: .
V: TRBV12-3/TRBV12-4

CDR3: CAISEGGGVTEAFF
DNA: TGTGCCATCAGTGAAGGGGGTGGGGTGACTGAAGCTTTCTTT
J: TRBJ1-1
D: .
size: medium-sized
V: TRBV10-3

CDR3: CASSTGTGVGNEQFF
DNA: TGTGCCAGCAGCACTGGGACAGGGGTTGGGAATGAGCAGTTCTTC
J: TRBJ2-1
D: TRBD1
size: large
V: TRBV28

CDR3: CASSRTLTGPDNEQFF
DNA: TGTGCCAGCAGCCGTACTTTGACAGGTCCCGACAATGAGCAGTTCTTC
J: TRBJ2-1
D: .
size: .
V: TRBV6-1

CDR3: CARSLVRGIEQYF
DNA: TGTGCCCGCAGCTTGGTTCGGGGGATAGAGCAGTACTTC
J: TRBJ2-7
D: .
size: .
V: TRBV5-5

CDR3: CASRASYEQYF
DNA: TGTGCCAGCAGGGCCTCCTACGAGCAGTACTTC
J: TRBJ2-7
D: .
size: medium-sized
V: TRBV2

CDR3: CAITEGGAHNYEQYF
DNA: TGTGCCATCACCGAGGGGGGGGCCCACAACTACGAGCAGTACTTC
J: TRBJ2-7
D: .
size: medium-sized
V: TRBV10-3

CDR3: CASSYGLADHEQYF
DNA: TGTGCCAGCAGTTACGGCTTAGCTGACCACGAGCAGTACTTC
J: TRBJ2-7
D: .
size: .
V: TRBV6-5

CDR3: CAWSWGQGVRELFF
DNA: TGTGCCTGGAGTTGGGGACAGGGAGTTAGGGAGCTGTTTTTT
J: TRBJ2-2
D: TRBD1
size: medium-sized
V: TRBV30

CDR3: CASTFLTSGYNEQFF
DNA: TGTGCCAGCACCTTCTTAACTAGCGGGTACAATGAGCAGTTCTTC
J: TRBJ2-1
D: TRBD2
size: medium-sized
V: TRBV5-6

CDR3: CAGSVEVGRDEQFF
DNA: TGTGCCGGCAGCGTAGAGGTTGGGAGGGACGAGCAGTTCTTC
J: TRBJ2-1
D: TRBD2
size: few
V: TRBV9

CDR3: CASSLYSSSHNEQFF
DNA: TGTGCCAGCAGCTTGTACTCTAGCTCCCACAATGAGCAGTTCTTC
J: TRBJ2-1
D: .
size: many
V: TRBV5-6

CDR3: CAWSLLAGAYNEQFF
DNA: TGTGCCTGGAGTCTACTAGCGGGAGCCTACAATGAGCAGTTCTTC
J: TRBJ2-1
D: TRBD2
size: medium-sized
V: TRBV30

CDR3: CSVATGLDYEQYF
DNA: TGCAGCGTTGCGACTGGGCTGGACTACGAGCAGTACTTC
J: TRBJ2-7
D: .
size: medium-sized
V: TRBV29-1

CDR3: CASSIQGSSYEQYF
DNA: TGTGCCAGTAGTATCCAGGGTTCCTCCTACGAGCAGTACTTC
J: TRBJ2-7
D: .
size: medium-sized
V: TRBV19

CDR3: CASRAGGSTYNEQFF
DNA: TGTGCCAGTAGAGCTGGCGGGAGTACCTACAATGAGCAGTTCTTC
J: TRBJ2-1
D: TRBD2
size: .
V: TRBV19

CDR3: CASSIGSPSGRANEQFF
DNA: TGTGCCAGTAGTATAGGAAGCCCTAGCGGGAGGGCGAATGAGCAGTTCTTC
J: TRBJ2-1
D: TRBD2
size: medium-sized
V: TRBV19

CDR3: CASSLEGRGYYEQYF
DNA: TGCGCCAGCAGCTTGGAGGGCAGGGGGTACTACGAGCAGTACTTC
J: TRBJ2-7
D: TRBD1
size: medium-sized
V: TRBV5-1

CDR3: CASSQVRSKETQYF
DNA: TGCGCCAGCAGCCAAGTTAGGTCAAAGGAGACCCAGTACTTC
J: TRBJ2-5
D: .
size: .
V: TRBV4-3

CDR3: CATTRGEWSNEQFF
DNA: TGTGCCACCACGAGGGGGGAGTGGTCCAATGAGCAGTTCTTC
J: TRBJ2-1
D: .
size: medium-sized
V: TRBV24-1

CDR3: CASSLDTGTGLEEQHF
DNA: TGTGCCAGCAGCTTGGACACCGGGACAGGTCTAGAAGAGCAGCACTTC
J: TRBJ2-7
D: TRBD1
size: .
V: TRBV5-8

CDR3: CASSYAAGDNEQFF
DNA: TGTGCCAGCAGTTACGCGGCGGGAGATAATGAGCAGTTCTTC
J: TRBJ2-1
D: TRBD2
size: medium-sized
V: TRBV6-2/TRBV6-3

CDR3: CASGQGPGGWTEAFF
DNA: TGTGCCAGCGGCCAAGGTCCGGGCGGTTGGACTGAAGCTTTCTTT
J: TRBJ1-1
D: .
size: .
V: TRBV3-1

CDR3: CASSFDGSYNEQFF
DNA: TGTGCCAGCAGCTTTGACGGGTCCTACAATGAGCAGTTCTTC
J: TRBJ2-1
D: .
size: .
V: TRBV5-4

CDR3: CASSEDKGHWNGQFF
DNA: TGTGCCAGCAGCGAAGACAAGGGGCATTGGAATGGGCAGTTCTTC
J: TRBJ2-1
D: .
size: .
V: TRBV9

CDR3: CASSLAGGNNEQFF
DNA: TGCGCCAGCAGCCTAGCGGGGGGAAACAATGAGCAGTTCTTC
J: TRBJ2-1
D: TRBD2
size: medium-sized
V: TRBV4-1

CDR3: CASSPGAGEAFF
DNA: TGCGCCAGCAGCCCAGGGGCGGGTGAAGCTTTCTTT
J: TRBJ1-1
D: .
size: large
V: TRBV4-1

CDR3: CANKGGSSGTDTQYF
DNA: TGTGCCAATAAAGGAGGGAGTAGTGGCACAGATACGCAGTATTTT
J: TRBJ2-3
D: .
size: .
V: TRBV13

CDR3: CASGNEGGGRGGYAF
DNA: TGTGCCAGCGGCAACGAGGGCGGGGGGCGCGGTGGCTACGCCTTC
J: TRBJ1-2
D: .
size: few
V: TRBV21-1

CDR3: CASTPIQDTTWTDTQYF
DNA: TGTGCCAGCACGCCTATACAGGACACTACATGGACAGATACGCAGTATTTT
J: TRBJ2-3
D: .
size: .
V: TRBV7-9

CDR3: CAWTDNTGELFF
DNA: TGTGCCTGGACTGACAACACCGGGGAGCTGTTTTTT
J: TRBJ2-2
D: .
size: large
V: TRBV30

CDR3: CSVDPPEGSDTQYF
DNA: TGCAGCGTTGACCCCCCAGAGGGGTCAGATACGCAGTATTTT
J: TRBJ2-3
D: .
size: large
V: TRBV29-1

CDR3: CAWSEQGPGNEQFF
DNA: TGTGCCTGGAGCGAACAGGGCCCTGGGAATGAGCAGTTCTTC
J: TRBJ2-1
D: .
size: once
V: TRBV30

CDR3: CASSEGAGNQPQHF
DNA: TGTGCCAGCAGCGAGGGAGCGGGCAATCAGCCCCAGCATTTT
J: TRBJ1-5
D: .
size: many
V: TRBV7-6

CDR3: CASSPPDPQETQYF
DNA: TGTGCCAGTAGTCCACCGGACCCGCAAGAGACCCAGTACTTC
J: TRBJ2-5
D: .
size: medium-sized
V: TRBV19